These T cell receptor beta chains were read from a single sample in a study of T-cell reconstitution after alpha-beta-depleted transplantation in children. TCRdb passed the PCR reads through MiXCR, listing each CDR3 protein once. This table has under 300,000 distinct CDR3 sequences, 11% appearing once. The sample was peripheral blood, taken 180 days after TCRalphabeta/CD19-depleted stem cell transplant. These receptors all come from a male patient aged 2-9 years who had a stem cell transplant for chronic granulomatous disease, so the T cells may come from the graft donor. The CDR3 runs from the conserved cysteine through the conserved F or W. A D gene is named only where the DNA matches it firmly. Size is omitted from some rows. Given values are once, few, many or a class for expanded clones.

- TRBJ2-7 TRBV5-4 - TGTGCCAGCAGCTTTTCCTCCGCCTACGAGCAGTACTTC CASSFSSAYEQYF
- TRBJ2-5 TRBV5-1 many TGCGCCAGCAGCTTAGGCAGCACCCAAGAGACCCAGTACTTC CASSLGSTQETQYF
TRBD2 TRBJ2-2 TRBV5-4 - TGTGCCAGCAGCTCTGCTAGCGGGAGGGGGACCGGGGAGCTGTTTTTT CASSSASGRGTGELFF
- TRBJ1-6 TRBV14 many TGTGCCAGCAGCCAAGATTTGGCAGGCGGATCACCCCTCCACTTT CASSQDLAGGSPLHF
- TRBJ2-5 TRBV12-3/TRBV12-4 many TGTGCCAGCAGTTACCGAGGGGTTCGAGAGACCCAGTACTTC CASSYRGVRETQYF
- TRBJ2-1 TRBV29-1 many TGCAGCGTTGGGGTCTTGGGTTCCTACAATGAGCAGTTCTTC CSVGVLGSYNEQFF
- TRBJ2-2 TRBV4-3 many TGCGCCAGCAGCCGTCCCCCGGGGGAGCTGTTTTTT CASSRPPGELFF
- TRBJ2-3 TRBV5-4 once TGTGCCAGCAGCAATGGGGGGGCTATTCTAAGCACAGATACGCAGTATTTT CASSNGGAILSTDTQYF
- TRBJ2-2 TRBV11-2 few TGTGCCAGCCCAGGACCTTCCCGTGGGGCCGGGGAGCTGTTTTTT CASPGPSRGAGELFF
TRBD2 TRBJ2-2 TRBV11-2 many TGTGCCAGCAGCCCTCGGCTAGCGGGGGCCACAACCTGGAACACCGGGGAGCTGTTTTTT CASSPRLAGATTWNTGELFF
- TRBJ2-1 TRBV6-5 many TGTGCCAGCACCTCCGGGTCGCTGGGGGGGCATGAGCAGTTCTTC CASTSGSLGGHEQFF
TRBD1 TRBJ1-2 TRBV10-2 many TGCGCCAGCCAACCTGCGGCAGGGGGCTTAGGCTACACCTTC CASQPAAGGLGYTF
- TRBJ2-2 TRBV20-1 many TGCAGTGCTAGAAAGAACACCGGGGAGCTGTTTTTT CSARKNTGELFF
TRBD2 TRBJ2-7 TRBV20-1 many TGCAGTGCTAGCGGGGGGTACGAGCAGTACTTC CSASGGYEQYF
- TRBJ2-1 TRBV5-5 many TGTGCCAGCGGGACGCCCGGCTCCTACAATGAGCAGTTCTTC CASGTPGSYNEQFF
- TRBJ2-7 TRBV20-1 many TGCAGTGCTACCGGGACGGAATCCTACGAGCAGTACTTC CSATGTESYEQYF
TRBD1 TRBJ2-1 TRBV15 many TGTGCCACCAACGGAGTAAGGACAGGGTCGAATGAGCAGTTCTTC CATNGVRTGSNEQFF